The rows below give T cell receptor beta chains drawn from one sample of a study of T cell clonotyping in hematopoietic cell transplantation. Sequencing was performed with immunoSEQ multiplex PCR; in TCRdb, only in-frame clones are kept and a portion is missing. The sample consists of fewer than 80,000 clones, 85% to 95% of them appearing once. Sequencing used peripheral blood mononuclear cells. The origin of the receptors is a man aged 45-65 years in good health. Some clones in this sample may be carry-over from other donors' samples. The CDR3 runs from the conserved cysteine through the conserved F or W. The D gene is left open where the match is weak. Clone sizes are given selectively: once, few, many, or a class where the clone is expanded.

J gene: TRBJ2-2
clone size: NA
V gene: TRBV28
D gene: NA
CDR3 protein: CASVGNGGSLNTGELFF
CDR3 DNA: TGTGCCAGCGTGGGCAACGGCGGCAGCTTGAACACCGGGGAGCTGTTTTTT

J gene: TRBJ2-7
clone size: NA
V gene: TRBV7-8
D gene: NA
CDR3 protein: CASSPSGTDEWEQYF
CDR3 DNA: TGTGCCAGCAGCCCCTCAGGGACGGACGAATGGGAGCAGTACTTC

J gene: TRBJ1-2
clone size: NA
V gene: TRBV4-3
D gene: NA
CDR3 protein: CASSQGLRTTYGYTF
CDR3 DNA: TGCGCCAGCAGCCAAGGTCTTAGGACGACCTATGGCTACACCTTC

J gene: TRBJ2-7
clone size: NA
V gene: TRBV2
D gene: TRBD2
CDR3 protein: CASSDPGTNYEQYF
CDR3 DNA: TGTGCCAGCAGTGACCCCGGGACTAACTACGAGCAGTACTTC

J gene: TRBJ1-1
clone size: once
V gene: TRBV29-1
D gene: NA
CDR3 protein: CSVRRDGGTEAFF
CDR3 DNA: TGCAGCGTTAGGAGGGACGGAGGGACTGAAGCTTTCTTT

J gene: TRBJ2-5
clone size: NA
V gene: TRBV10-3
D gene: NA
CDR3 protein: CAIRRGLGETQYF
CDR3 DNA: TGTGCCATCAGAAGGGGTTTGGGAGAGACCCAGTACTTC

J gene: TRBJ2-2
clone size: NA
V gene: TRBV30
D gene: NA
CDR3 protein: CAWIPGLPNTGELFF
CDR3 DNA: TGTGCCTGGATACCGGGACTTCCGAACACCGGGGAGCTGTTTTTT

J gene: TRBJ1-2
clone size: NA
V gene: TRBV2
D gene: NA
CDR3 protein: CASSEVLGVYGYTF
CDR3 DNA: TGTGCCAGCAGTGAAGTTCTGGGTGTTTACGGCTACACCTTC

J gene: TRBJ2-2
clone size: NA
V gene: TRBV19
D gene: NA
CDR3 protein: CASSMAGWTGELFF
CDR3 DNA: TGTGCCAGTAGTATGGCAGGGTGGACCGGGGAGCTGTTTTTT

J gene: TRBJ1-4
clone size: NA
V gene: TRBV11-2
D gene: TRBD1
CDR3 protein: CASSFQGANEKLFF
CDR3 DNA: TGTGCCAGCAGCTTCCAGGGGGCGAATGAAAAACTGTTTTTT

J gene: TRBJ1-4
clone size: NA
V gene: TRBV5-1
D gene: NA
CDR3 protein: CASSVERRGKLFF
CDR3 DNA: TGCGCCAGCAGCGTAGAACGGCGGGGAAAACTGTTTTTT

J gene: TRBJ2-7
clone size: NA
V gene: TRBV7-2
D gene: NA
CDR3 protein: CASSLGIGDPYEQYF
CDR3 DNA: TGTGCCAGCAGCTTAGGAATAGGGGACCCCTACGAGCAGTACTTC

J gene: TRBJ2-7
clone size: NA
V gene: TRBV7-9
D gene: NA
CDR3 protein: CASSVAGANYEQYF
CDR3 DNA: TGTGCCAGCAGCGTTGCCGGGGCCAACTACGAGCAGTACTTC

J gene: TRBJ1-5
clone size: NA
V gene: TRBV29-1
D gene: NA
CDR3 protein: CSGGYWGGPQHF
CDR3 DNA: TGCAGCGGAGGGTATTGGGGCGGGCCCCAGCATTTT

J gene: TRBJ2-3
clone size: NA
V gene: TRBV30
D gene: NA
CDR3 protein: CAWRTTSADTQYF
CDR3 DNA: TGTGCCTGGAGGACCACTTCTGCAGATACGCAGTATTTT

J gene: TRBJ1-1
clone size: NA
V gene: TRBV20-1
D gene: NA
CDR3 protein: CSARNAFF
CDR3 DNA: TGCAGTGCTAGGAACGCTTTCTTT

J gene: TRBJ1-2
clone size: NA
V gene: TRBV5-5
D gene: TRBD1
CDR3 protein: CASSLDRGHGYTF
CDR3 DNA: TGTGCCAGCAGTTTAGACAGGGGGCATGGCTACACCTTC

J gene: TRBJ1-1
clone size: NA
V gene: TRBV27
D gene: NA
CDR3 protein: CASRGWQPEAFF
CDR3 DNA: TGTGCCAGCCGGGGGTGGCAGCCTGAAGCTTTCTTT

J gene: TRBJ1-1
clone size: few
V gene: TRBV19
D gene: NA
CDR3 protein: CASSRLRGGDPEAFF
CDR3 DNA: TGTGCCAGTAGTCGGCTTCGGGGGGGGGACCCTGAAGCTTTCTTT

J gene: TRBJ1-2
clone size: once
V gene: TRBV28
D gene: NA
CDR3 protein: CASSLVAPGAYGYTF
CDR3 DNA: TGTGCCAGCAGTTTGGTTGCTCCTGGGGCCTATGGCTACACCTTC

J gene: TRBJ2-2
clone size: once
V gene: TRBV19
D gene: NA
CDR3 protein: CASSMKKDPLIAGELFF
CDR3 DNA: TGTGCCAGTAGTATGAAAAAGGATCCCCTCATCGCCGGGGAGCTGTTTTTT

J gene: TRBJ1-5
clone size: NA
V gene: TRBV27
D gene: TRBD1
CDR3 protein: CASSLLNTGAQPQHF
CDR3 DNA: TGTGCCAGCAGTTTACTTAACACAGGGGCCCAGCCCCAGCATTTT

J gene: TRBJ2-2
clone size: NA
V gene: TRBV7-9
D gene: TRBD2
CDR3 protein: CASSSRKGSGSVDTGELFF
CDR3 DNA: TGTGCCAGCAGCTCCCGGAAGGGTAGCGGGAGTGTTGACACCGGGGAGCTGTTTTTT

J gene: TRBJ1-4
clone size: NA
V gene: TRBV6-1
D gene: NA
CDR3 protein: CASSEEWRKLFF
CDR3 DNA: TGTGCCAGCAGTGAAGAGTGGCGTAAACTGTTTTTT

J gene: TRBJ1-2
clone size: once
V gene: TRBV5-1
D gene: TRBD1
CDR3 protein: CASSPGTGGAGGYTF
CDR3 DNA: TGCGCCAGCAGCCCCGGGACAGGGGGCGCGGGCGGCTACACCTTC

J gene: TRBJ1-1
clone size: NA
V gene: TRBV28
D gene: TRBD1
CDR3 protein: CASSLYTAEGTVNTEAFF
CDR3 DNA: TGTGCCAGCAGTTTATATACCGCGGAGGGGACAGTGAACACTGAAGCTTTCTTT

J gene: TRBJ2-5
clone size: NA
V gene: TRBV5-1
D gene: NA
CDR3 protein: CASSLKTEETQYF
CDR3 DNA: TGCGCCAGCAGCTTGAAGACGGAAGAGACCCAGTACTTC

J gene: TRBJ1-2
clone size: few
V gene: TRBV28
D gene: NA
CDR3 protein: CASSYKSRGYTF
CDR3 DNA: TGTGCCAGCAGTTATAAATCTCGGGGCTACACCTTC

J gene: TRBJ2-1
clone size: NA
V gene: TRBV5-1
D gene: TRBD1
CDR3 protein: CASSLAGQGRDEQFF
CDR3 DNA: TGCGCCAGCAGCTTGGCGGGACAGGGAAGGGATGAGCAGTTCTTC

J gene: TRBJ2-1
clone size: NA
V gene: TRBV19
D gene: NA
CDR3 protein: CASSPGYNEQFF
CDR3 DNA: TGTGCCAGTAGCCCAGGGTATAATGAGCAGTTCTTC

J gene: TRBJ1-1
clone size: NA
V gene: TRBV2
D gene: TRBD1
CDR3 protein: CASSEQGAVGFSTEAFF
CDR3 DNA: TGTGCCAGCAGTGAACAGGGGGCGGTCGGTTTTTCCACTGAAGCTTTCTTT

J gene: TRBJ2-1
clone size: NA
V gene: TRBV19
D gene: NA
CDR3 protein: CASSTGSSYNEQFF
CDR3 DNA: TGTGCCAGTAGTACCGGTTCCTCCTACAATGAGCAGTTCTTC

J gene: TRBJ2-7
clone size: NA
V gene: TRBV28
D gene: TRBD2
CDR3 protein: CASRGTSGLLYEQYF
CDR3 DNA: TGTGCCAGCAGAGGGACTAGCGGACTACTCTACGAGCAGTACTTC

J gene: TRBJ2-1
clone size: once
V gene: TRBV5-1
D gene: NA
CDR3 protein: CASSPPERNPNEQFF
CDR3 DNA: TGCGCCAGCAGCCCGCCCGAAAGAAATCCCAATGAGCAGTTCTTC

J gene: TRBJ2-7
clone size: NA
V gene: TRBV9
D gene: NA
CDR3 protein: CASSVGGNSYEQYF
CDR3 DNA: TGTGCCAGCAGCGTAGGGGGGAACTCCTACGAGCAGTACTTC

J gene: TRBJ2-3
clone size: NA
V gene: TRBV29-1
D gene: NA
CDR3 protein: CSVVGGGTDTQYF
CDR3 DNA: TGCAGCGTTGTAGGGGGGGGGACAGATACGCAGTATTTT

J gene: TRBJ2-6
clone size: once
V gene: TRBV2
D gene: NA
CDR3 protein: CASSLQGPDGANVLTF
CDR3 DNA: TGTGCCAGCAGTCTACAGGGACCGGATGGGGCCAACGTCCTGACTTTC

J gene: TRBJ2-2
clone size: NA
V gene: TRBV5-1
D gene: TRBD2
CDR3 protein: CASSPGLVFATGELFF
CDR3 DNA: TGCGCCAGCAGCCCGGGACTAGTTTTCGCCACCGGGGAGCTGTTTTTT

J gene: TRBJ1-5
clone size: NA
V gene: TRBV6-6
D gene: TRBD1
CDR3 protein: CASSNGQAVRPQHF
CDR3 DNA: TGTGCCAGCAGTAACGGACAGGCGGTCCGGCCCCAGCATTTT

J gene: TRBJ2-7
clone size: NA
V gene: TRBV6-1
D gene: NA
CDR3 protein: CASSDTPGLSYEQYF
CDR3 DNA: TGTGCCAGCAGTGATACACCAGGACTCTCCTACGAGCAGTACTTC

J gene: TRBJ2-3
clone size: NA
V gene: TRBV29-1
D gene: NA
CDR3 protein: CSVEDEAGGDTQYF
CDR3 DNA: TGCAGCGTTGAAGATGAGGCGGGCGGAGATACGCAGTATTTT

J gene: TRBJ1-3
clone size: NA
V gene: TRBV19
D gene: NA
CDR3 protein: CASSHRQTSGNTIYF
CDR3 DNA: TGTGCCAGTAGCCACAGGCAAACCTCTGGAAACACCATATATTTT

J gene: TRBJ1-6
clone size: NA
V gene: TRBV7-8
D gene: NA
CDR3 protein: CASSLGGDTSPLHF
CDR3 DNA: TGTGCCAGCAGCTTAGGCGGGGATACTTCACCCCTCCACTTT

J gene: TRBJ1-4
clone size: NA
V gene: TRBV11-2
D gene: NA
CDR3 protein: CASSSNIATNEKLFF
CDR3 DNA: TGTGCCAGCAGCTCTAACATTGCAACTAATGAAAAACTGTTTTTT

J gene: TRBJ2-7
clone size: NA
V gene: TRBV4-3
D gene: TRBD2
CDR3 protein: CASSQGRGRSYEQYF
CDR3 DNA: TGCGCCAGCAGCCAAGGGCGCGGGAGGTCCTACGAGCAGTACTTC

J gene: TRBJ1-4
clone size: NA
V gene: TRBV5-1
D gene: TRBD1
CDR3 protein: CASSDRGGEKLFF
CDR3 DNA: TGCGCCAGCAGCGACAGGGGGGGTGAAAAACTGTTTTTT

J gene: TRBJ2-3
clone size: NA
V gene: TRBV5-6
D gene: NA
CDR3 protein: CASSSRLVSTDTQYF
CDR3 DNA: TGTGCCAGCAGCTCGAGACTAGTCAGTACAGATACGCAGTATTTT

J gene: TRBJ2-5
clone size: NA
V gene: TRBV5-1
D gene: TRBD2
CDR3 protein: CASSLGTSGAKETQYF
CDR3 DNA: TGCGCCAGCAGCTTGGGGACTAGCGGAGCGAAAGAGACCCAGTACTTC

J gene: TRBJ2-5
clone size: NA
V gene: TRBV7-8
D gene: NA
CDR3 protein: CASSTRTQYF
CDR3 DNA: TGTGCCAGCAGCACCAGGACCCAGTACTTC

J gene: TRBJ2-7
clone size: NA
V gene: TRBV28
D gene: TRBD1
CDR3 protein: CASRDRQSSYEQYF
CDR3 DNA: TGTGCCAGCCGGGACAGGCAAAGCTCCTACGAGCAGTACTTC

J gene: TRBJ2-7
clone size: NA
V gene: TRBV5-1
D gene: NA
CDR3 protein: CASSFERSSYEQYF
CDR3 DNA: TGCGCCAGCAGCTTTGAAAGGAGCTCCTACGAGCAGTACTTC

J gene: TRBJ1-2
clone size: once
V gene: TRBV29-1
D gene: NA
CDR3 protein: CSSLSGSQHGYTF
CDR3 DNA: TGCAGCTCCCTCAGTGGGAGCCAACATGGCTACACCTTC

J gene: TRBJ1-2
clone size: once
V gene: TRBV29-1
D gene: NA
CDR3 protein: CSVEQGHGYTF
CDR3 DNA: TGCAGCGTTGAGCAGGGGCATGGCTACACCTTC